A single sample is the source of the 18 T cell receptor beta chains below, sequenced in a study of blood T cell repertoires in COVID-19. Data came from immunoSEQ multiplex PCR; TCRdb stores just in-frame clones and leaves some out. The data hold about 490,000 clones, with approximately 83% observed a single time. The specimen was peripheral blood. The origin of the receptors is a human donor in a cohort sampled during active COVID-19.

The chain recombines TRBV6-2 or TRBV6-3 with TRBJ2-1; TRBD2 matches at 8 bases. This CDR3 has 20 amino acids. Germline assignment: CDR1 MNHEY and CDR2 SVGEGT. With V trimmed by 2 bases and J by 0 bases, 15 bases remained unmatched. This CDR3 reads CASSYPSVAGWRSSYNEQFF. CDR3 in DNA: TGTGCCAGCAGTTACCCCTCGGTAGCGGGGTGGCGCAGCTCCTACAATGAGCAGTTCTTC.

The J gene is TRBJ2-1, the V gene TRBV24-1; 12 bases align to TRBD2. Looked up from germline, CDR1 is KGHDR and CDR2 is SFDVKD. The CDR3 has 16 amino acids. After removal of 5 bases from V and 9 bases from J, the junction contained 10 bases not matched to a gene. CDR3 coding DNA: TGTGCCACCAGTGGGACTAGCGGGAATGTCCTGGGTGAGCAGTTCTTC. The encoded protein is CATSGTSGNVLGEQFF.

The CDR3 coding sequence is TGTGCCAGTAGTATAGCCCCTGGACAGGGGTCCGGGGAGCTGTTTTTT. It yields the protein CASSIAPGQGSGELFF. The genes are TRBV19 and TRBJ2-2; 9 bases match TRBD1. V shed 1 base and J 6 bases; nucleotides not matched to a gene: 6. The germline gives CDR1 LNHDA, CDR2 SQIVND (reference sequence). This CDR3 is built from 16 residues.

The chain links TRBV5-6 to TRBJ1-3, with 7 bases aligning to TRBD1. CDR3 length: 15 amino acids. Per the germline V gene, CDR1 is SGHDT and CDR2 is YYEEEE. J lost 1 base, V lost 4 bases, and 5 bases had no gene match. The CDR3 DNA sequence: TGTGCCAGCAGCGCTTGGACAGGATCTGGAAACACCATATATTTT. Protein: CASSAWTGSGNTIYF.

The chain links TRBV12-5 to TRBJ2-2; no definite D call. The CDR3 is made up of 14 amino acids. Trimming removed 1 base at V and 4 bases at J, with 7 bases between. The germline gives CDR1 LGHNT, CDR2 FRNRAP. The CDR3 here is CASGLGLLTGELFF. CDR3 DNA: TGTGCTAGTGGTTTGGGGCTCCTCACCGGGGAGCTGTTTTTT.

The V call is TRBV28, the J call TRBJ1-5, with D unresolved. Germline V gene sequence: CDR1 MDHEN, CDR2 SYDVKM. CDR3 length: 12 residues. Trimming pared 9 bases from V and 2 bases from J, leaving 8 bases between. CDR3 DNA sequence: TGTGCCAGTGAAGCGCGCAATCAGCCCCAGCATTTT. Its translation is CASEARNQPQHF.

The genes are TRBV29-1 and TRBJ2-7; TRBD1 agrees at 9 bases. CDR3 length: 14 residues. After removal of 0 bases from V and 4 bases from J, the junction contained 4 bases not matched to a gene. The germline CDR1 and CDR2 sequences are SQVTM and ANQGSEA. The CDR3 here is CSVEEGTGSYEQYF. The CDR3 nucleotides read TGCAGCGTTGAAGAAGGGACAGGGAGTTACGAGCAGTACTTC.

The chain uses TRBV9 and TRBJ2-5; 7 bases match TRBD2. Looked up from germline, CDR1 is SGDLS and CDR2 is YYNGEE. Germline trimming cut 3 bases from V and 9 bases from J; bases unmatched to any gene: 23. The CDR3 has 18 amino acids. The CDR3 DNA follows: TGTGCCAGCAGCGGAAGCCTCTCGGGGCGGGAGACCCCCGGGGCCCAGTACTTC. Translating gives CASSGSLSGRETPGAQYF. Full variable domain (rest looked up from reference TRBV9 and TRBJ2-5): DSGVTQTPKHLITATGQRVTLRCSPRSGDLSVYWYQQSLDQGLQFLIQYYNGEERAKGNILERFSAQQFPDLHSELNLSSLELGDSALYFCASSGSLSGRETPGAQYFGPGTRLLVL.

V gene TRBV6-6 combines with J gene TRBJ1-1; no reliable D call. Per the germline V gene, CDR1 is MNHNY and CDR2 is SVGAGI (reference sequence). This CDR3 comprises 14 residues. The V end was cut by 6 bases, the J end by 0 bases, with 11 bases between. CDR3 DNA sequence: TGTGCCAGCAGGGACTCCGTAATGAACACTGAAGCTTTCTTT. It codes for CASRDSVMNTEAFF.

The DNA of the CDR3 is TGCGCCAGCAGCTTGGAGAGCGGAGCTTACAATGAGCAGTTCTTC. Protein: CASSLESGAYNEQFF. The chain has TRBV5-1 and TRBJ2-1; D is perhaps TRBD2 (5 bases). The germline V gene has CDR1 SGHRS and CDR2 YFSETQ. CDR3 length: 15 residues. V dropped 0 bases and J dropped 4 bases, with 11 bases sitting between them.

The CDR3 DNA is TGCAGTGCTAGTCGGACGTCCGGGGGACTCCTCCAAGAGACCCAGTACTTC. This gives the protein CSASRTSGGLLQETQYF. V and J are TRBV20-1 and TRBJ2-5, with D possibly being TRBD2 (6 bases). Looked up from germline, CDR1 is DFQATT and CDR2 is SNEGSKA (reference sequence). Trimming left V 3 bases short and J 1 base short, with 21 bases between. CDR3 length: 17 amino acids.

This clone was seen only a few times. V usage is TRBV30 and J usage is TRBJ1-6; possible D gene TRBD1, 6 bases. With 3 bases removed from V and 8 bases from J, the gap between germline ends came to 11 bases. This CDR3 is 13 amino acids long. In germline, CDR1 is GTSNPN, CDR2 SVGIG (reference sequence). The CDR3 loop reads CAWSRNRDSPLHF. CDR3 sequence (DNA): TGTGCCTGGAGCCGTAACAGGGATTCACCCCTCCACTTT.

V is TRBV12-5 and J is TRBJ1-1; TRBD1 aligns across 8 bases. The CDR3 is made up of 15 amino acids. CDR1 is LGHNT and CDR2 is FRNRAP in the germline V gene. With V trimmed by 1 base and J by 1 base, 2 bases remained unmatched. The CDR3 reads CASGLGQGTNTEAFF. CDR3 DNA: TGTGCTAGTGGTTTGGGACAGGGGACGAACACTGAAGCTTTCTTT.

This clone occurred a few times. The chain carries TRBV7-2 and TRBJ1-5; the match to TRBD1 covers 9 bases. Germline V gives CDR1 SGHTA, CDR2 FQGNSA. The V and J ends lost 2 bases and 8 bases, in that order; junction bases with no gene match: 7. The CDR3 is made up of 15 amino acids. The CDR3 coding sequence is TGTGCCAGCAGCTTACTCCACAGGGGGCAGGAGCCCCAGCATTTT. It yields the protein CASSLLHRGQEPQHF.

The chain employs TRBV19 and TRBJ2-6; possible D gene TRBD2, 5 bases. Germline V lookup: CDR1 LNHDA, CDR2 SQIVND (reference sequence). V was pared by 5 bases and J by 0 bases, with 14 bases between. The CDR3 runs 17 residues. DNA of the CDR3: TGTGCCAGTAGTCCTGACGGGGTATTCTCTGGGGCCAACGTCCTGACTTTC. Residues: CASSPDGVFSGANVLTF. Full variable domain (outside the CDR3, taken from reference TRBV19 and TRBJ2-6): DGGITQSPKYLFRKEGQNVTLSCEQNLNHDAMYWYRQDPGQGLRLIYYSQIVNDFQKGDIAEGYSVSREKKESFPLTVTSAQKNPTAFYLCASSPDGVFSGANVLTFGAGSRLTVL.

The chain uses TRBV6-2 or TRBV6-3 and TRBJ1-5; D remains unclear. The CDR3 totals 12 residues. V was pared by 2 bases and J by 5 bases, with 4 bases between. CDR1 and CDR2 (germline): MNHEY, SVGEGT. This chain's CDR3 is CASSYPYQPQHF. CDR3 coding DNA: TGTGCCAGCAGTTACCCGTATCAGCCCCAGCATTTT.

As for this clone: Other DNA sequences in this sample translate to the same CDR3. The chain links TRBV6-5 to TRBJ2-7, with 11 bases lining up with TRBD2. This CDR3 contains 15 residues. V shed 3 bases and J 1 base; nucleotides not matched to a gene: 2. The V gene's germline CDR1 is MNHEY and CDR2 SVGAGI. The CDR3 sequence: CASSYSSGRSYEQYF. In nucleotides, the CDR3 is TGTGCCAGCAGTTATTCTAGCGGGAGGTCCTACGAGCAGTACTTC.

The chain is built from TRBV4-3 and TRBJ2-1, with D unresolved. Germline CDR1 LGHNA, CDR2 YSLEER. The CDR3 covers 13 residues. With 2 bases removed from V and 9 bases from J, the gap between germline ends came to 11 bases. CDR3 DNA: TGCGCCAGCAGCCAATTAGTAAATAGTGAGCAGTTCTTC. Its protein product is CASSQLVNSEQFF.